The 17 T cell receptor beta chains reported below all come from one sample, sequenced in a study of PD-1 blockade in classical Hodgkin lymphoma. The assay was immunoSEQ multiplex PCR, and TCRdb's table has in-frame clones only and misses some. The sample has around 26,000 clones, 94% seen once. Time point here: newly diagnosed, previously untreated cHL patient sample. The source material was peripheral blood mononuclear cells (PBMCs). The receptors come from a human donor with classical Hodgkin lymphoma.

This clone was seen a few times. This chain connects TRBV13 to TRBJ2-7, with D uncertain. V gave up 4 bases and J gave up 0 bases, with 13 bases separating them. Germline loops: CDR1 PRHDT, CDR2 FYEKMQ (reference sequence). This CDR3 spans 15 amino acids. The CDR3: CASSSIRWNSYEQYF. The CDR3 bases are TGTGCCAGCAGCTCGATAAGGTGGAACTCCTACGAGCAGTACTTC.

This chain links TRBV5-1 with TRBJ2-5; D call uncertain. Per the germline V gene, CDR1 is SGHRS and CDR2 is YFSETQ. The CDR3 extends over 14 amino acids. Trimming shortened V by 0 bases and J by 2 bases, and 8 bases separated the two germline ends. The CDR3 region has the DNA TGCGCCAGCAGCTTGGGGGTAGTACAAGAGACCCAGTACTTC. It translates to CASSLGVVQETQYF.

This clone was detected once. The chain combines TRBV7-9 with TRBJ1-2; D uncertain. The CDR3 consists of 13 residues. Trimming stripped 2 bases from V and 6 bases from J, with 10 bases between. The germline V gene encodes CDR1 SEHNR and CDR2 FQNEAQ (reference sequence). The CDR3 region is CASSLLATHGYTF. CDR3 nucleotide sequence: TGTGCCAGCAGCTTATTAGCCACACATGGCTACACCTTC.

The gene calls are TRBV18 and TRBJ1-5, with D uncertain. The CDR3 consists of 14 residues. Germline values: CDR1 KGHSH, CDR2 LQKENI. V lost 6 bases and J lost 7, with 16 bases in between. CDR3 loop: CASSPGFAGQPQHF. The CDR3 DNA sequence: TGTGCCAGCTCCCCCGGGTTCGCCGGACAGCCCCAGCATTTT. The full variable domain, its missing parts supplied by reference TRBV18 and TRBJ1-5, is NAGVMQNPRHLVRRRGQEARLRCSPMKGHSHVYWYRQLPEEGLKFMVYLQKENIIDESGMPKERFSAEFPKEGPSILRIQQVVRGDSAAYFCASSPGFAGQPQHFGDGTRLSIL.

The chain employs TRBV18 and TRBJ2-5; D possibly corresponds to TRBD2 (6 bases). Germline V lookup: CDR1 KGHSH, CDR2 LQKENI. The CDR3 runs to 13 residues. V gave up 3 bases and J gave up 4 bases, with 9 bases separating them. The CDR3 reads CASSPLGGETQYF. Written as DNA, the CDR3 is TGTGCCAGCTCACCCTTGGGGGGAGAGACCCAGTACTTC.

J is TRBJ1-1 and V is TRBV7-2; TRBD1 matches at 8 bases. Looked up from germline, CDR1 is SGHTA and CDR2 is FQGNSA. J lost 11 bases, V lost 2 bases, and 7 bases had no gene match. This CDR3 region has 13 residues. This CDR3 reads CASSLSGGDYAFF. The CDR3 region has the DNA TGTGCCAGCAGCTTATCAGGGGGCGATTATGCTTTCTTT.

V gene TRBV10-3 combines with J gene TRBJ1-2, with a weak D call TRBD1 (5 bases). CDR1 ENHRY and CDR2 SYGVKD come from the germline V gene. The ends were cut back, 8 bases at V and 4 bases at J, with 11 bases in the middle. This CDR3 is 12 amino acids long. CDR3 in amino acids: CAIGEGSYGYTF. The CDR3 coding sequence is TGTGCCATCGGAGAGGGGAGCTATGGCTACACCTTC.

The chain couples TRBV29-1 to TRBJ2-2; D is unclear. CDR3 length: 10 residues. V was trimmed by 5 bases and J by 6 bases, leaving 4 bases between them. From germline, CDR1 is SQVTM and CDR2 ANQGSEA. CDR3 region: CSVRSGELFF. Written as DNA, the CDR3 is TGCAGCGTTAGATCCGGGGAGCTGTTTTTT.

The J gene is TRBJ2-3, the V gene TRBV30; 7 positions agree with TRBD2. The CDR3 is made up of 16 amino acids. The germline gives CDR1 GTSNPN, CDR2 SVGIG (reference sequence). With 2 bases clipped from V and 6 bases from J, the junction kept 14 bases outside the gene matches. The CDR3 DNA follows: TGTGCCTGGAGTTCGGAACCCCTAGCGGTGTCCGATACGCAGTATTTT. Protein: CAWSSEPLAVSDTQYF.

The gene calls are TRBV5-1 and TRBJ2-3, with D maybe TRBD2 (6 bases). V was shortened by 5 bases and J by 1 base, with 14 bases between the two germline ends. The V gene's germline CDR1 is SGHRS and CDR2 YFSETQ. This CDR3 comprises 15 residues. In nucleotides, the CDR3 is TGCGCCAGCAGTTACCGCCCGGGGGGCACAGATACGCAGTATTTT. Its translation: CASSYRPGGTDTQYF.

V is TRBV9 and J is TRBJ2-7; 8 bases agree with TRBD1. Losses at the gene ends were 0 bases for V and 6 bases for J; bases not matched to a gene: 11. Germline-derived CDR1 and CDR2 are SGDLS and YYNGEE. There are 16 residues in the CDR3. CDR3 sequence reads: CASSVGPSGQGSEQYF. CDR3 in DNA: TGTGCCAGCAGCGTAGGTCCCTCAGGACAGGGTTCCGAGCAGTACTTC.

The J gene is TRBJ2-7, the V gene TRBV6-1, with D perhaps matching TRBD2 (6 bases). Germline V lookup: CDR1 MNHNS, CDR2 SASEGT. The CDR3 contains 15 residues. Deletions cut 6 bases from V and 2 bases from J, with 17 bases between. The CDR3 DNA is TGTGCCAGCAGCCGAACGCGGGACCGAGCCTACGAGCAGTACTTC. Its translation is CASSRTRDRAYEQYF.

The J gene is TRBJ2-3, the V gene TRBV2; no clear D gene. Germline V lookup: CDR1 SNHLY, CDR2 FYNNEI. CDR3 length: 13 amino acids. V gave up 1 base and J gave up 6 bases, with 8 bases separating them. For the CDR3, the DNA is TGTGCCAGCAGTGAAGAGGGCCCTGATACGCAGTATTTT. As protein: CASSEEGPDTQYF.

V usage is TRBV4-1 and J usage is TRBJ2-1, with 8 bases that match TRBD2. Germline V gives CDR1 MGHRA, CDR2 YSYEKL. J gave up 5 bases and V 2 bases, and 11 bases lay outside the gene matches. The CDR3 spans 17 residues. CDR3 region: CASSQPTSGSFNNEQFF. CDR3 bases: TGCGCCAGCAGCCAACCAACCAGCGGGAGTTTCAACAATGAGCAGTTCTTC.

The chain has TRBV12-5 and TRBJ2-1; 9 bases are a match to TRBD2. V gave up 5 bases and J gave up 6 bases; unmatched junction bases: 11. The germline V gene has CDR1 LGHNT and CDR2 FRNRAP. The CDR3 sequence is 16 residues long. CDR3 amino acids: CASGPTLAGTRNEQFF. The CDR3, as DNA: TGTGCTAGTGGTCCGACCCTAGCGGGGACCCGCAATGAGCAGTTCTTC.

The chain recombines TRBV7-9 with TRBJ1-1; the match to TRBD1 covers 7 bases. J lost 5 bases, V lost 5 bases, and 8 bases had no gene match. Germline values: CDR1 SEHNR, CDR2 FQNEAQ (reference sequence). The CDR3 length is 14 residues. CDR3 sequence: CASSGDRGFTEAFF. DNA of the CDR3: TGTGCCAGCAGCGGGGACAGAGGATTTACTGAAGCTTTCTTT.

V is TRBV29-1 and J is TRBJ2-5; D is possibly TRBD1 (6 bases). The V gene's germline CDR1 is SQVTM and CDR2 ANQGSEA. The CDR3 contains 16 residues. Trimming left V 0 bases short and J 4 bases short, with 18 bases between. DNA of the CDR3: TGCAGCGTTGAAGAGGACAGCCATACCATGGGAGAGACCCAGTACTTC. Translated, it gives CSVEEDSHTMGETQYF. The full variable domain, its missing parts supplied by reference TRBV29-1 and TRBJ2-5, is SAVISQKPSRDICQRGTSLTIQCQVDSQVTMMFWYRQQPGQSLTLIATANQGSEATYESGFVIDKFPISRPNLTFSTLTVSNMSPEDSSIYLCSVEEDSHTMGETQYFGPGTRLLVL.